These 17 T cell receptor beta chains were sequenced from one sample in a study of Ad26.COV2.S vaccination and SARS-CoV-2 variants. TCRdb's table, derived via immunoSEQ multiplex PCR, lists solely in-frame clones and lacks some. The sample holds around 350,000 clones, 92% seen once. The sample here was peripheral blood, taken after recovery from COVID-19. These TCRs come from a human donor who had recovered from COVID-19.

V gene TRBV5-1 combines with J gene TRBJ2-2, with D uncertain. Per the germline V gene, CDR1 is SGHRS and CDR2 is YFSETQ. V lost 5 bases and J lost 0, with 11 bases in between. The CDR3 extends over 15 amino acids. The CDR3 region is CASRIGRTNTGELFF. The CDR3 DNA is TGCGCCAGCAGAATAGGACGCACGAACACCGGGGAGCTGTTTTTT.

The V call is TRBV28, the J call TRBJ2-1; 9 bases fit TRBD1. Looked up from germline, CDR1 is MDHEN and CDR2 is SYDVKM. The CDR3 contains 16 residues. The junction had 9 bases not matched to a gene; V was cut back by 5 bases and J by 4 bases. The CDR3 DNA follows: TGTGCCAGCAGTCCCAGTAGGGACAGGGCTTACAATGAGCAGTTCTTC. Protein sequence: CASSPSRDRAYNEQFF.

This clone has only a few counts. This chain uses TRBV10-1 with TRBJ1-4, with D perhaps matching TRBD1 (5 bases). This CDR3 has 13 residues. The ends were cut back, 6 bases at V and 8 bases at J, with 13 bases in the middle. Germline V gene lookup returns CDR1 WNHNN and CDR2 SYGVQD (reference sequence). Here the CDR3 DNA reads TGCGCCAGCAGCCCGGGACCATCCGAAAAACTGTTTTTT. It translates to CASSPGPSEKLFF.

This chain's CDR3 is CASSQDPRGGAFF. The DNA for the CDR3 is TGCGCCAGCAGCCAAGATCCCCGGGGGGGAGCTTTCTTT. This chain links TRBV4-1 with TRBJ1-1; D possibly corresponds to TRBD1 (5 bases). Germline CDR1 is MGHRA and CDR2 is YSYEKL. Trimming took off 0 bases at V and 10 bases at J, with 12 bases between the two ends. This CDR3 has 13 residues.

V and J are TRBV5-6 and TRBJ2-4; 9 positions match TRBD2. The CDR3 has 13 amino acids. Unmatched junction bases numbered 1, after V lost 0 bases and J lost 9 bases. Germline V gives CDR1 SGHDT, CDR2 YYEEEE. The CDR3 is CASSLVSGGIQYF. DNA for the CDR3: TGTGCCAGCAGCTTGGTTAGCGGGGGCATTCAGTACTTC.

J is TRBJ2-2 and V is TRBV11-3; D call uncertain. Trimming left V 5 bases short and J 7 bases short, with 8 bases between. Per the germline V gene, CDR1 is SGHNT and CDR2 is YENEEA. There are 12 residues in the CDR3. Here the CDR3 DNA reads TGTGCCAGCAGCGGGCCCATCGGGGAGCTGTTTTTT. It encodes CASSGPIGELFF. Full variable domain (outside the CDR3, taken from reference TRBV11-3 and TRBJ2-2): EAGVVQSPRYKIIEKKQPVAFWCNPISGHNTLYWYLQNLGQGPELLIRYENEEAVDDSQLPKDRFSAERLKGVDSTLKIQPAELGDSAVYLCASSGPIGELFFGEGSRLTVL.

The chain couples TRBV27 to TRBJ2-1, with D unresolved. The CDR3 is 15 amino acids. Germline V lookup: CDR1 MNHEY, CDR2 SMNVEV (reference sequence). V lost 6 bases, J lost 3 bases, and 15 bases lay in between. This chain's CDR3 is CASSRKMAVYNEQFF. The CDR3 DNA follows: TGTGCCAGCAGCCGTAAAATGGCCGTCTACAATGAGCAGTTCTTC.

J is TRBJ2-7 and V is TRBV10-3; 8 bases agree with TRBD1. Losses at the gene ends were 0 bases for V and 4 bases for J; bases not matched to a gene: 2. This CDR3 comprises 14 residues. Germline V gene data show CDR1 as ENHRY and CDR2 as SYGVKD. The CDR3 DNA sequence: TGTGCCATCAGTGAGTCAGGACAGGGTTACGAGCAGTACTTC. Protein product: CAISESGQGYEQYF.

This sequence joins TRBV11-3 and TRBJ2-2; 7 bases agree with TRBD1. The V segment lost 4 bases and the J segment 6 bases; nucleotides outside the gene matches: 5. Germline V gene data show CDR1 as SGHNT and CDR2 as YENEEA. CDR3 length equals 14 residues. CDR3 nucleotides: TGTGCCAGCAGCTCGAGACAGGGCTCCGGGGAGCTGTTTTTT. It yields the protein CASSSRQGSGELFF.

V usage is TRBV5-6 and J usage is TRBJ1-2; no clear D. The CDR3 sequence is 13 residues long. V lost 0 bases, J lost 8 bases, and 11 bases lay in between. Per the germline V gene, CDR1 is SGHDT and CDR2 is YYEEEE. CDR3 in DNA: TGTGCCAGCAGCTTGGTGTCGGCTGGCGGCTACACCTTC. Translating gives CASSLVSAGGYTF.

V usage is TRBV10-3 and J usage is TRBJ2-5; no clear D. V lost 3 bases and J 1 base, leaving 3 bases between the germline ends. CDR1 ENHRY and CDR2 SYGVKD come from the germline V gene. This CDR3 is 12 amino acids long. In DNA, the CDR3 is TGTGCCATCAGTGAAGTCCAAGAGACCCAGTACTTC. This codes for CAISEVQETQYF.

The gene calls are TRBV7-9 and TRBJ1-5, with a weak D call TRBD1 (5 bases). In germline, CDR1 is SEHNR, CDR2 FQNEAQ (reference sequence). V was trimmed by 3 bases and J by 9 bases, leaving 9 bases between them. CDR3 length equals 12 residues. The CDR3 reads CASSFGDRPQHF. The CDR3 DNA reads as TGTGCCAGCAGCTTTGGGGACCGGCCCCAGCATTTT.

Concerning this clone: Other DNA sequences in the same sample also yield this CDR3. The J gene is TRBJ1-1, the V gene TRBV5-6; D remains ambiguous. Germline V gene sequence: CDR1 SGHDT, CDR2 YYEEEE. The CDR3 is made up of 11 amino acids. With 2 bases removed from V and 6 bases from J, the gap between germline ends came to 5 bases. CDR3 in DNA: TGTGCCAGCAGCTTTGGTCCTGAAGCTTTCTTT. It yields the protein CASSFGPEAFF.

This clone was observed a single time. This chain connects TRBV7-6 to TRBJ2-1; TRBD2 matches at 9 bases. The CDR3 covers 16 residues. Trimming at V came to 4 bases and at J to 9 bases, leaving 13 bases not matched to a gene. Germline V lookup: CDR1 SGHVS, CDR2 FNYEAQ. CDR3 in amino acids: CASSSGLASGGGEQFF. The CDR3 DNA follows: TGTGCCAGCAGCTCGGGACTAGCCTCGGGTGGGGGTGAGCAGTTCTTC.

CDR3 coding DNA: TGTGCCAGCAGCTTAGAAAACACCGGGGAGCTGTTTTTT. Translating gives CASSLENTGELFF. The chain uses TRBV11-2 and TRBJ2-2; D remains unclear. V was clipped by 0 bases and J by 2 bases, with 1 base between them. Germline CDR1 is SGHAT and CDR2 is FQNNGV. The CDR3 runs 13 residues.

Notes on this clone: Different DNA sequences within this sample yield the same CDR3. The chain uses TRBV6-5 and TRBJ1-1; TRBD1 matches at 7 bases. V lost 2 bases and J lost 5; bases outside the gene matches: 2. Germline CDR1 MNHEY, CDR2 SVGAGI. The CDR3 is made up of 13 amino acids. The CDR3: CASSYRGQTEAFF. DNA of the CDR3: TGTGCCAGCAGTTACAGGGGGCAAACTGAAGCTTTCTTT.

This chain uses TRBV6-6 with TRBJ2-7, with D possibly TRBD1 on 6 matching bases. The CDR3 has 14 amino acids. The germline V gene encodes CDR1 MNHNY and CDR2 SVGAGI (reference sequence). The V end was cut by 6 bases, the J end by 2 bases, with 14 bases between. CDR3 sequence reads: CASRKDRATYEQYF. As DNA, the CDR3 is TGTGCCAGCAGAAAGGACAGAGCCACCTACGAGCAGTACTTC.